A selection of T cell receptor beta chains follows, all from one sample in a study of high-grade serous ovarian cancer treatment subgroups. Clones were sequenced by immunoSEQ multiplex PCR, and TCRdb holds only the in-frame ones, with some missing. The sample has 2,500 to 3,000 clones, around 72% seen once; the top ten hold less than 15%. Input material: tumor tissue. These receptors were collected from a human donor with high-grade serous ovarian cancer. The CDR3 runs from the conserved cysteine through the conserved F or W. Each record gives: clone size, J gene, V gene, D gene, CDR3 DNA, CDR3 protein. The D gene is left open where the match is weak. The listing skips clone size in some rows; elsewhere it reads once, few, many or a size class.

NA,TRBJ2-7,TRBV5-8,TRBD2,TGTGCCAGCAGCTTGCCTAGCGGGGGGAACTACGAGCAGTACTTC,CASSLPSGGNYEQYF
once,TRBJ2-3,TRBV27,NA,TGTGCCAGCAGTTTCTTCCCCCTCGCGCCCCAGGAGGACCCCCCTTCAGATACGCAGTATTTT,CASSFFPLAPQEDPPSDTQYF
NA,TRBJ2-3,TRBV19,TRBD1,TGTGCCAGTAACAGGGGGCGCACAGATACGCAGTATTTT,CASNRGRTDTQYF
NA,TRBJ1-4,TRBV18,NA,TGTGCCAGCTCGTCGGGGTCCACTAATGAAAAACTGTTTTTT,CASSSGSTNEKLFF
few,TRBJ1-1,TRBV12-5,NA,TGTGCTAGTGGTTTGGATGTAGGCCCAGCCCTGAACACTGAAGCTTTCTTT,CASGLDVGPALNTEAFF
NA,TRBJ2-7,TRBV9,TRBD1,TGTGCCAGCAGCGTGACGGGACAGGGAAGTGGCGAGCAGTACTTC,CASSVTGQGSGEQYF
large,TRBJ1-3,TRBV13,NA,TGTGCCAGCAGCTTCGAAGGGTATGGAAACACCATATATTTT,CASSFEGYGNTIYF
NA,TRBJ1-1,TRBV9,NA,TGTGCCAGCAGCGAAGAGGGGTGGAACACTGAAGCTTTCTTT,CASSEEGWNTEAFF
few,TRBJ2-3,TRBV4-2,TRBD2,TGTGCCAGCAGCCAGTCTAGCGGGGGGGCCATTAGCACAGATACGCAGTATTTT,CASSQSSGGAISTDTQYF
NA,TRBJ2-7,TRBV15,NA,TGTGCCACCAGCAGAAACCCCAGGGCCAGCGTCACCTACGAGCAGTACTTC,CATSRNPRASVTYEQYF
NA,TRBJ2-7,TRBV9,TRBD1,TGTGCCAGCAGCGACGCCGGGACAGGGGCCGAGCAGTACTTC,CASSDAGTGAEQYF
NA,TRBJ1-6,TRBV27,NA,TGTGCCAGCAGTTTAGACCCCCCAGGGGCCTATAATTCACCCCTCCACTTT,CASSLDPPGAYNSPLHF
NA,TRBJ1-5,TRBV15,NA,TGTGCCACCAGCAGAGTACGGGCAGGGAAGGGTGATCAGCCCCAGCATTTT,CATSRVRAGKGDQPQHF
NA,TRBJ2-2,TRBV19,TRBD2,TGTGCCAATAGGACAGGGACTAGCGGGGCCGGGGAGCTGTTTTTT,CANRTGTSGAGELFF
NA,TRBJ2-7,TRBV11-3,NA,TGTGCCAGCAGCTTAGCCCGGGGCGAGCAGTACTTC,CASSLARGEQYF
large,TRBJ2-5,TRBV19,NA,TGTGCCAGTAGTATTCGACCGGGAGAGACCCAGTACTTC,CASSIRPGETQYF
NA,TRBJ2-7,TRBV18,NA,TGTGCCAGCTCACCTGCTGGGGGGGCGGGCGGAGAGCAGTACTTC,CASSPAGGAGGEQYF
NA,TRBJ2-1,TRBV4-3,NA,TGCGCCAGCAGCCAAGAGGGGGCCTCCTACAACGAGCAGTTCTTC,CASSQEGASYNEQFF
once,TRBJ1-1,TRBV5-1,TRBD1,TGCGCCAGCAGCAACAGGGGCCGAACGAACACTGAAGCTTTCTTT,CASSNRGRTNTEAFF
few,TRBJ2-7,TRBV4-1,NA,TGCGCCAGCAGCCAGATCATGGGACTCGGCGAGCAGTACTTC,CASSQIMGLGEQYF
NA,TRBJ2-1,TRBV4-1,TRBD2,TGCGCCAGCAGCCAAGATCGGGGGGCCTACAATGAGCAGTTCTTC,CASSQDRGAYNEQFF
few,TRBJ1-4,TRBV6-1,NA,TGTGCCAGCAGTGAAGCGGTAATTCGCCTTTTT,CASSEAVIRLF
NA,TRBJ1-5,TRBV7-2,TRBD1,TGTGCCAGCAGCGCGGGACAGGGCGACCTGGGGCCCCAGCATTTT,CASSAGQGDLGPQHF
NA,TRBJ2-7,TRBV27,NA,TGTGCCAGCAGTCCAGACAGATACCTCTACGAGCAGTACTTC,CASSPDRYLYEQYF
NA,TRBJ2-1,TRBV19,TRBD2,TGTGCCAGTAGCGTAACTAGCGGGGTGTTAAATGAGCAGTTCTTC,CASSVTSGVLNEQFF
NA,TRBJ2-1,TRBV5-1,NA,TGCGCCAGCAGCATCTCCGGGACGCCGGGCAATGAGCAGTTCTTC,CASSISGTPGNEQFF
few,TRBJ1-5,TRBV7-2,TRBD1,TGTGCCAGCAGCTTGAGACAGGGAGCACAGCAGCCCCAGCATTTT,CASSLRQGAQQPQHF
few,TRBJ1-1,TRBV7-8,NA,TGTGCCAGCAGCCCCACAGGGTCCACTGAAGCTTTCTTT,CASSPTGSTEAFF
NA,TRBJ2-5,TRBV27,TRBD2,TGTGCCAGCAGTTTAGAGCGGGGGGGTTGGGGGACCCAGTACTTC,CASSLERGGWGTQYF
NA,TRBJ2-1,TRBV18,NA,TGTGCCAGCTCCCCAGCGGAGGGACGGAGCTCCTACAATGAGCAGTTCTTC,CASSPAEGRSSYNEQFF
NA,TRBJ2-2,TRBV4-1,TRBD1,TGCGCCAGCAGCCAAAGGGGGACAGGGGATCGAGGCACCGGGGAGCTGTTTTTT,CASSQRGTGDRGTGELFF
NA,TRBJ2-5,TRBV5-1,NA,TGCGCCAGCAGCTTAAGCGAGACCCAGTACTTC,CASSLSETQYF
once,TRBJ1-4,TRBV9,NA,TGTGCCAGCAGCGTAGCTGGTGAAAAACTGTTTTTT,CASSVAGEKLFF
NA,TRBJ2-7,TRBV6-6,NA,TGTGCCAGCAGCCGGATGAGCTCCTACGAGCAGTACTTC,CASSRMSSYEQYF
NA,TRBJ2-2,TRBV11-2,TRBD1,TGTGCCAGCAGTTTCCGGTTGGGACAGCCGAACACCGGGGAGCTGTTTTTT,CASSFRLGQPNTGELFF
few,TRBJ2-7,TRBV11-2,TRBD2,TGTGCCAGCAGCTCCACATGGGGGGGGACCTCCTACGAGCAGTACTTC,CASSSTWGGTSYEQYF
NA,TRBJ2-5,TRBV5-1,NA,TGCGCCAGCAGATCGATGCAAGAGACCCAGTACTTC,CASRSMQETQYF
NA,TRBJ2-5,TRBV5-6,NA,TGTGCCAGCAGGGAGGGACAGTCCACGGGAGAGACCCAGTACTTC,CASREGQSTGETQYF
NA,TRBJ1-1,TRBV5-1,NA,TGCGCCAGCAGCTTGATGGGGCAGGGAACTGAAGCTTTCTTT,CASSLMGQGTEAFF
NA,TRBJ1-3,TRBV6-5,NA,TGTGCCAGCAGTGGCCCTTGGGGCTCTGGAAACACCATATATTTT,CASSGPWGSGNTIYF
NA,TRBJ1-6,TRBV7-2,NA,TGTGCCAGCAGGTTCTCTTCGGGGCAGCATAATTCACCCCTCCACTTT,CASRFSSGQHNSPLHF
NA,TRBJ1-4,TRBV7-9,TRBD1,TGTGCCAGCAGCTCCACTCTACAGGGGGCAACTAATGAAAAACTGTTTTTT,CASSSTLQGATNEKLFF
NA,TRBJ2-5,TRBV28,NA,TGTGCCAGCAGCCCCCGTGGGGCTAACCTCCAAGAGACCCAGTACTTC,CASSPRGANLQETQYF
NA,TRBJ1-3,TRBV7-2,NA,TGTGCCAGCAGCCTAGATACAGGGATTCCTGGAAACACCATATATTTT,CASSLDTGIPGNTIYF
NA,TRBJ2-1,TRBV7-6,NA,TGTGCCAGCAGCTATCTCGGGGTCGGGAATGAGCAGTTCTTC,CASSYLGVGNEQFF
NA,TRBJ1-2,TRBV19,TRBD1,TGTGCCAGTACCCCGGGACAGGGTTTTCATGGCTACACCTTC,CASTPGQGFHGYTF
NA,TRBJ1-2,TRBV30,NA,TGTGCCTACCAGAAGTCCTATCCAGATCCCCGACGGAATTATGGCTACACCTTC,CAYQKSYPDPRRNYGYTF
NA,TRBJ2-7,TRBV19,TRBD2,TGTGCCAGTAGTGCCGGGACTAGCGGGGGTGGCGAGCAGTACTTC,CASSAGTSGGGEQYF
once,TRBJ2-3,TRBV11-3,NA,TGTGCCAGCAGCCCCCCCCGGCTAGCGACAGATACGCAGTATTTT,CASSPPRLATDTQYF
NA,TRBJ1-5,TRBV18,NA,TGTGCCAGCTCCCTGTCGACCAGGGGTGCCAATCAGCCCCAGCATTTT,CASSLSTRGANQPQHF
few,TRBJ1-4,TRBV4-3,TRBD1,TGCGCCAGCAGCCTCCTCCTTCCGGGACAGGGTACAACTAATGAAAAACTGTTTTTT,CASSLLLPGQGTTNEKLFF
NA,TRBJ1-1,TRBV27,NA,TGTGCCAGCAGTTTAACAGGGCTCACTGAAGCTTTCTTT,CASSLTGLTEAFF
NA,TRBJ1-2,TRBV7-9,NA,TGTGCCAGCAGCCTGGGGGGAAGGAACTATGGCTACACCTTC,CASSLGGRNYGYTF
large,TRBJ1-6,TRBV7-8,NA,TGTGCCAGCAGCTTCCTCGGGGACGGTAGCCCCTATAATTCACCCCTCCACTTT,CASSFLGDGSPYNSPLHF
NA,TRBJ2-2,TRBV5-1,TRBD2,TGCGCCAGCAGTAAGCGGGGAGGGGCGACCGGGGAGCTGTTTTTT,CASSKRGGATGELFF
few,TRBJ2-5,TRBV7-7,NA,TGTGCTAGCAGCTTAAGAATGGGACAACCCCAAGAGACCCAGTACTTC,CASSLRMGQPQETQYF
NA,TRBJ2-5,TRBV21-1,NA,TGTGCCAGCAGCCTAACAAGGGAGGAGACCCAGTACTTC,CASSLTREETQYF
NA,TRBJ1-5,TRBV6-1,TRBD1,TGTGCCAGCGCGGGGACAGGGTCTAGCAATCAGCCCCAGCATTTT,CASAGTGSSNQPQHF
NA,TRBJ2-1,TRBV7-8,NA,TGTGCCAGCAGCTTCGGGGACTACAATGAGCAGTTCTTC,CASSFGDYNEQFF
NA,TRBJ1-5,TRBV27,NA,TGTGCCAGCAGTTTATCCAGCAATCAGCCCCAGCATTTT,CASSLSSNQPQHF